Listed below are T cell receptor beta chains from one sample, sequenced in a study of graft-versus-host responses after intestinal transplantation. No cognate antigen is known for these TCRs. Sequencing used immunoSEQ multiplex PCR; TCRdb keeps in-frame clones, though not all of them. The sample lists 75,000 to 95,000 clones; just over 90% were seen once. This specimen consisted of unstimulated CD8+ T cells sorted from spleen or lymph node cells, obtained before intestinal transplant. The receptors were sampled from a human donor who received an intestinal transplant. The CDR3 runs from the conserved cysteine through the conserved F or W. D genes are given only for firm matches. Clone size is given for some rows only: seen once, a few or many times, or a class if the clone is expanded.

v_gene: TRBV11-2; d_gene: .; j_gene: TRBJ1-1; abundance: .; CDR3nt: TGTGCCAGCAGCTTAGGTGCAGGCACTGAAGCTTTCTTT; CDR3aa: CASSLGAGTEAFF
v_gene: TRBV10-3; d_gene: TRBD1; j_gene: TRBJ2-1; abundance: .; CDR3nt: TGTGCCATCAGTGATACGCAGGGGGCCTACAATGAGCAGTTCTTC; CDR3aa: CAISDTQGAYNEQFF
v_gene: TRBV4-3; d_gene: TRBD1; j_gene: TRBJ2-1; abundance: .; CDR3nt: TGCGCCAGCAGCCAAGATCCGGGACAGGTTTTACGCGAGCAGTTCTTC; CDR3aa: CASSQDPGQVLREQFF
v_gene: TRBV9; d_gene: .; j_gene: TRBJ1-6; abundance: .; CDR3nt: TGTGCCAGCAGCGCACCTCAGGGCAATTCACCCCTCCACTTT; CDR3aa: CASSAPQGNSPLHF
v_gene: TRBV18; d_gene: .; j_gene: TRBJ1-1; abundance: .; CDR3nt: TGTGCCAGCTCTGAAAGGGGGGGAGGGGTCACTGAAGCTCTCTTT; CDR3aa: CASSERGGGVTEALF
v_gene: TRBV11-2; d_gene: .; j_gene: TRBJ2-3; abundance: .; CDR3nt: TGTGCCAGCAGCTTACTTCGCGCCTATACGCAGTATTTT; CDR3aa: CASSLLRAYTQYF
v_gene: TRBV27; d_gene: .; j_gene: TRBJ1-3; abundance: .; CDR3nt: TGTGCCAGCAGTAGGACCGAGGGCGCTGGAAACACCATATATTTT; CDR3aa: CASSRTEGAGNTIYF
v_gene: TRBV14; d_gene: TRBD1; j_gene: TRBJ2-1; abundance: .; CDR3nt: TGTGCCAGCAGCAAGGGGACAGGGTGGAATGAGCAGTTCTTC; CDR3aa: CASSKGTGWNEQFF
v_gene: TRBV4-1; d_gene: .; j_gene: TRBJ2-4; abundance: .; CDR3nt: TGCGCCAGCAGCCAACCAAGCCTAAGTTTAAACATTCAGTACTTC; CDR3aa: CASSQPSLSLNIQYF
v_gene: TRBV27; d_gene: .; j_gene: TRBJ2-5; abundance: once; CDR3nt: TGTGCCAGCAGTTTAAAGGTCCCAGGGATCCAAGAGACCCAGTACTTC; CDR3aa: CASSLKVPGIQETQYF
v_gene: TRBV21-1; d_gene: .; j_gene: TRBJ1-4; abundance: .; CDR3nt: TGTGCCAGCAAGGGCAGGGGGAATGAAAAACTGTTTTTT; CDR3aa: CASKGRGNEKLFF
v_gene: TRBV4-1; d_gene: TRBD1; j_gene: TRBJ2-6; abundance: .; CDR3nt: TGCGCCAGCAGCCAAGCCGCAGAACCTACCGGGACAGCGTCTGGGGCCAACGTCCTGACTTTC; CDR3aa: CASSQAAEPTGTASGANVLTF
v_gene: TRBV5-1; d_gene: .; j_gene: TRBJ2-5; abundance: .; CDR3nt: TGCGCCAGCAGCTTGCTCAGCAAGCGCCCTACCCTACAAGAGACCCAGTACTTC; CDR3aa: CASSLLSKRPTLQETQYF
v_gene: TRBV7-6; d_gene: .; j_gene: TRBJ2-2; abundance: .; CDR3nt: TGTGCCAGCAGCTTAGTTAGCTCCGGGGAGCTGTTTTTT; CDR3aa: CASSLVSSGELFF
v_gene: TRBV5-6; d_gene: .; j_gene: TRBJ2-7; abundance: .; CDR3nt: TGTGCCAGCAGCTACAGACAGAGAAGCTACGAGCAGTACTTC; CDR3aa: CASSYRQRSYEQYF
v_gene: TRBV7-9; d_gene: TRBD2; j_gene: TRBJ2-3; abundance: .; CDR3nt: TGTGCCAGCAGCTTAACCCCACTGCTAGCGGGGGATCACACAGATACGCAGTATTTT; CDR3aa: CASSLTPLLAGDHTDTQYF
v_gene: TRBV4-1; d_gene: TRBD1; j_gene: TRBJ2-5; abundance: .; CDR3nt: TGCGCCAGCAGCCAAGTAGACAGGGGGCGAGAGACCCAGTACTTC; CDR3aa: CASSQVDRGRETQYF
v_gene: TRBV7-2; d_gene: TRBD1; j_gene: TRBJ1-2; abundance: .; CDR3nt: TGTGCCAGCAGCTCAAGGACAGGGGGCCTAAGGGATGGCTACACCTTC; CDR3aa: CASSSRTGGLRDGYTF
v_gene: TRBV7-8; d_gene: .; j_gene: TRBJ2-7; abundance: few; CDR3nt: TGTGCCAGCAGCTCACCCGGGACTCGCTACGAGCAGTACTTC; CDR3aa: CASSSPGTRYEQYF
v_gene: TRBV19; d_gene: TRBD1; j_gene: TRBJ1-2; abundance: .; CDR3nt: TGTGCCAGTGGAGACGGGGACAGCTATGGCTACACCTTC; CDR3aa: CASGDGDSYGYTF
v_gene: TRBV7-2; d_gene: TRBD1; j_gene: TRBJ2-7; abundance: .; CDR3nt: TGTGCCAGCAGCTTAGCGGGGGACAGGGGCCTTTACGAGCAGTACTTC; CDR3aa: CASSLAGDRGLYEQYF
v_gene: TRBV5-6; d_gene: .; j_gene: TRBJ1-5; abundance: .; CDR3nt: TGTGCCAGCAGCTTGGGTGGGGGGCAGCCCCAGCATTTT; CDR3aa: CASSLGGGQPQHF
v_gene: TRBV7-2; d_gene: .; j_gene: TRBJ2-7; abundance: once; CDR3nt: TGTGCCAGCAGCTTAACCGGGGGTTTGACCTACGAGCAGTACTTC; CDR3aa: CASSLTGGLTYEQYF
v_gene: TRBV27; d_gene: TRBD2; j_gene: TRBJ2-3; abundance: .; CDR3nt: TGTGCCAGCAGTCCGCGCTCTAGCGGGGGGTCTAGCACAGATACGCAGTATTTT; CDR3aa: CASSPRSSGGSSTDTQYF
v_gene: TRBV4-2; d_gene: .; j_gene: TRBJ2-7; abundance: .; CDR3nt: TGTGCCAGCAGCCAAGAAGCAGGGGAGAGCTCCTACGAGCAGTACTTC; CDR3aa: CASSQEAGESSYEQYF
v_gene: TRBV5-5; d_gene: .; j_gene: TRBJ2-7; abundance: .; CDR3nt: TGTGCCAGCAGCTTTACGACAGTTTCCTACGAGCAGTACTTC; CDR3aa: CASSFTTVSYEQYF
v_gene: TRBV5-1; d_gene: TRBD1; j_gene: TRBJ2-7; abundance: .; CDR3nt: TGCGCCAGCAGCTTGGAGGACAGGGGCTACGAGCAGTACTTC; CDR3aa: CASSLEDRGYEQYF
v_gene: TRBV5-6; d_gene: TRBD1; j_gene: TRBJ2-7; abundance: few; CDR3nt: TGTGCCAGCAGCTTCCGGACAGGGGGCGACGAGCAGTACTTC; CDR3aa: CASSFRTGGDEQYF
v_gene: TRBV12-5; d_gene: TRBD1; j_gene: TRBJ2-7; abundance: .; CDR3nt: TGTGCTAGTGGCCAAGGACAGGGTCCCAACGAGCAGTACTTC; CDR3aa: CASGQGQGPNEQYF
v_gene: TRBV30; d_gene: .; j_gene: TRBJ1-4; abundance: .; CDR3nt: TGTGCCTGGAGAGAGGGAAGCAGGGAAAAACTGTTTTTT; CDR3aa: CAWREGSREKLFF
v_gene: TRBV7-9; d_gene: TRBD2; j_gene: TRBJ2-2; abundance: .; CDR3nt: TGTGCCAGCAGCTCCTCTCGCGCGGGGGGGTACACCGGGGAGCTGTTTTTT; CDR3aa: CASSSSRAGGYTGELFF
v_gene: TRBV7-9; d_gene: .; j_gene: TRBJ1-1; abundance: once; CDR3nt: TGTGCCAGCAGCTTAGACAGGATGGTGCTAACTGAAGCTTTCTTT; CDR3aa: CASSLDRMVLTEAFF
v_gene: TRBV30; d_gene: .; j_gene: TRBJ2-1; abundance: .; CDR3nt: TGTGCCTGGAGTCCAACTAGCTACTCCTACAATGAGCAGTTCTTC; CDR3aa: CAWSPTSYSYNEQFF
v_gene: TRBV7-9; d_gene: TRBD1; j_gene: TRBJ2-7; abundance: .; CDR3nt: TGTGCCAGCAGCTTAGGCAGGGGGCTAGTCTACGAGCAGTACTTC; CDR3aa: CASSLGRGLVYEQYF
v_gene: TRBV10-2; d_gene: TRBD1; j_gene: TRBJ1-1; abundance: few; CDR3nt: TGCGCCAGCAGTGAGCTCGGACAGGCACCTCTCGCTGAAGCTTTCTTT; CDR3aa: CASSELGQAPLAEAFF
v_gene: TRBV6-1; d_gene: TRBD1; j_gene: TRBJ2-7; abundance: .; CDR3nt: TGTGCCAGCAGCCACCTTGGGGGACAGAGAAACGAGCAGTACTTC; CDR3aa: CASSHLGGQRNEQYF
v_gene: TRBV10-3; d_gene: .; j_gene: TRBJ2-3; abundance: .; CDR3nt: TGTGCCCTCAGCGGCGGTAGCACAGATACGCAGTATTTT; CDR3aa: CALSGGSTDTQYF
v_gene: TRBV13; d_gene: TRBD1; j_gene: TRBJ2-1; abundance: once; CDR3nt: TGTGCCAGCAGCTTAGGAATCGGGACAGGGTCCTACAATGAGCAGTTCTTC; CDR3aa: CASSLGIGTGSYNEQFF
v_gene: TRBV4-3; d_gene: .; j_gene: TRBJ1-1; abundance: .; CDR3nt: TGCGCCAGCAGCCAAGATGGGGCCGCTTTGACTGAAGCTTTCTTT; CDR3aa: CASSQDGAALTEAFF
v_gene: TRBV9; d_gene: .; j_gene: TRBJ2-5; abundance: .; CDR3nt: TGTGCCAGCAGCGTAGAGGAGTACCGCCCGAGTCAAGAGACCCAGTACTTC; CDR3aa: CASSVEEYRPSQETQYF
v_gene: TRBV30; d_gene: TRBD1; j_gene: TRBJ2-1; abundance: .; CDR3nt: TGTGCCTGGAGCCCCGGGACAGGCATCTACAATGAGCAGTTCTTC; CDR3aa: CAWSPGTGIYNEQFF
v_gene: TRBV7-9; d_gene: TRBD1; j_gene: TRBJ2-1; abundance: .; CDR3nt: TGTGCCAGCAGCGTAATCCCTCCACAGGGGTCCAATGAGCAGTTCTTC; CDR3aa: CASSVIPPQGSNEQFF
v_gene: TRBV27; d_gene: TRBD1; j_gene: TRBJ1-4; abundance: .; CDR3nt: TGTGCCAGCAGTTTACGCTCCCAGGGGGCAGATGAAAAACTGTTTTTT; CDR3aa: CASSLRSQGADEKLFF
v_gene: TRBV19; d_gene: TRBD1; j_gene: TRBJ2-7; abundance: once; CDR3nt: TGTGCCAGTTCTGACAGGGTCGGTTACGAGCAGTACTTC; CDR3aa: CASSDRVGYEQYF
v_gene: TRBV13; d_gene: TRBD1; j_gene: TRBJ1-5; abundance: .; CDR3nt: TGTGCCAGCAGCTTAGTGTCGAGGGGGCTCCCAAATCAGCCCCAGCATTTT; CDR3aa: CASSLVSRGLPNQPQHF
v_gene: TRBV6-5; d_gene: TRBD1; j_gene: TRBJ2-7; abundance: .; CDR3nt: TGTGCCAGCAGCAAAGACAGGGGGAACGAGCAGTACTTC; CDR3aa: CASSKDRGNEQYF
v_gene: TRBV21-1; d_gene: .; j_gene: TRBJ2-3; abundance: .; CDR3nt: TGTGCCAGCAGCAAAGCCCACGGCGCGGGGTACACAGATACGCAGTATTTT; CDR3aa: CASSKAHGAGYTDTQYF
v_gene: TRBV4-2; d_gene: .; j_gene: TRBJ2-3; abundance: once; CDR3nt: TGTGCCAGCAGCCAAGATTATACGTGGACAGCTAGCACAGATACGCAGTATTTT; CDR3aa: CASSQDYTWTASTDTQYF
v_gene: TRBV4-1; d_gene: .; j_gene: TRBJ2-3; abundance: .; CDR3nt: TGCGCCAGCAGCCTGGGACATCCAACGGGCGATACGCAGTATTTT; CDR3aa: CASSLGHPTGDTQYF
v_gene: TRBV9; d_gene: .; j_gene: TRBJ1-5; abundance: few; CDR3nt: TGTGCCAGCAGCGTAGGCACGGTCAATCAGCCCCAGCATTTT; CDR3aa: CASSVGTVNQPQHF
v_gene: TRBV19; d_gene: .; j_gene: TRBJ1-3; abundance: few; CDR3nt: TGTGCCAGTTACGGTGGAAACACCATATATTTT; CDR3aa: CASYGGNTIYF
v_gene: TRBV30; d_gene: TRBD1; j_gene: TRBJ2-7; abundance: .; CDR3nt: TGTGCCTGGAGTACGGGACAGGGCCTTTACTACGAGCAGTACTTC; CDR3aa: CAWSTGQGLYYEQYF
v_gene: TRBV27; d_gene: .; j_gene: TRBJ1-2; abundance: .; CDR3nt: TGTGCCAGCAGGCAGGGGTCCCCTAACTATGGCTACACCTTC; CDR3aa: CASRQGSPNYGYTF
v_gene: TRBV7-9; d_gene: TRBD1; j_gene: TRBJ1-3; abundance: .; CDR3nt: TGTGCCAGCAGCTCCCCGACAGGGGGCAACACCATATATTTT; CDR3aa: CASSSPTGGNTIYF
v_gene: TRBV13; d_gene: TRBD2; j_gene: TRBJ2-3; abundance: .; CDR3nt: TGTGCCAGCAGCTTAGCACTAGCGGGGGGGGATACGCAGTATTTT; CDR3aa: CASSLALAGGDTQYF